Below, 24 T cell receptor beta chains from the same sample are listed, as sequenced in a study of T cell repertoires in cytomegalovirus infection. TCRdb reprocessed the reads via MiXCR and lists one record per CDR3 protein. The table records about 260,000 distinct CDR3 sequences, less than 9.5% of them present only once. Sequences were obtained from PBMCs. These receptor sequences come from a human donor in good health (CMV status not recorded). Some clones in this sample may be carry-over from other donors' samples.

The chain carries TRBV12-3 or TRBV12-4 and TRBJ2-7; 9 nucleotides line up with TRBD1. The V and J ends lost 6 bases and 3 bases, in that order; junction bases with no gene match: 6. The CDR3 sequence is 14 residues long. CDR3 sequence (DNA): TGTGCCAGCAGCAAGACAGGGGGGGACTACGAGCAGTACTTC. Translating it yields CASSKTGGDYEQYF.

This clonotype has at least ten counts. The rearrangement uses TRBV7-2 and TRBJ2-5; a possible D gene is TRBD2 (5 bases). The CDR3 contains 17 residues. Germline V CDR1 and CDR2: SGHTA, FQGNSA. Deletions cut 5 bases from V and 4 bases from J, with 23 bases between. The chain's CDR3 is CASSPEETGWGGETQYF. CDR3 DNA: TGTGCCAGCAGCCCCGAGGAGACGGGGTGGGGTGGAGAGACCCAGTACTTC. The whole variable domain, filled in from reference TRBV7-2 and TRBJ2-5, reads GAGVSQSPSNKVTEKGKDVELRCDPISGHTALYWYRQSLGQGLEFLIYFQGNSAPDKSGLPSDRFSAERTGGSVSTLTIQRTQQEDSAVYLCASSPEETGWGGETQYFGPGTRLLVL.

This clonotype came up many times. The gene calls are TRBV20-1 and TRBJ1-1; the D gene is possibly TRBD1 (5 bases). This CDR3 comprises 14 residues. With 1 base removed from V and 6 bases from J, the gap between germline ends came to 15 bases. Germline values: CDR1 DFQATT, CDR2 SNEGSKA (reference sequence). The CDR3 is CSARALGGSPEAFF. The CDR3 DNA follows: TGCAGTGCTAGAGCCCTGGGGGGGTCCCCTGAAGCTTTCTTT.

The V and J genes are TRBV12-3 or TRBV12-4 and TRBJ1-4; D unresolved. The CDR3 runs to 12 residues. Trimming took 4 bases from V and 3 from J, leaving 3 bases between them. The CDR3 loop is CASSWANEKLFF. CDR3 bases: TGTGCCAGCAGTTGGGCTAATGAAAAACTGTTTTTT.

This clonotype was seen repeatedly, ten times or more. This sequence joins TRBV7-2 and TRBJ2-3; 12 nucleotides match TRBD2. CDR1 is SGHTA, CDR2 FQGNSA, per germline. V trimming: 5 bases; J trimming: 4 bases; junction bases outside the gene matches: 7. The CDR3 spans 16 residues. CDR3 sequence reads: CASSARLAGVPDTQYF. The CDR3, as DNA: TGTGCCAGCAGCGCCCGACTAGCGGGAGTTCCAGATACGCAGTATTTT.

This clonotype was counted many times. The V gene is TRBV7-8, the J gene TRBJ1-4; D call uncertain. CDR3 length: 14 residues. V gave up 4 bases and J gave up 4 bases, with 10 bases separating them. Germline CDR1 SGHVS, CDR2 FQNEAQ. The CDR3 loop reads CASSSAYLNEKLFF. The CDR3 region has the DNA TGTGCCAGCAGCTCAGCATATCTTAATGAAAAACTGTTTTTT.

This clonotype turned up a few times. The chain has TRBV7-2 and TRBJ2-7; D perhaps matches TRBD2 (6 bases). The CDR3 totals 14 residues. The V and J ends lost 1 base and 7 bases respectively, with 14 bases between them. Germline CDR1 is SGHTA and CDR2 is FQGNSA. This chain's CDR3 is CASSLGSAAGEQYF. Here the CDR3 DNA reads TGTGCCAGCAGCTTAGGCTCGGCGGCGGGGGAGCAGTACTTC. The full variable domain, with the rest looked up from reference TRBV7-2 and TRBJ2-7, is GAGVSQSPSNKVTEKGKDVELRCDPISGHTALYWYRQSLGQGLEFLIYFQGNSAPDKSGLPSDRFSAERTGGSVSTLTIQRTQQEDSAVYLCASSLGSAAGEQYFGPGTRLTVT.

This clonotype was seen many times. The chain is built from TRBV7-9 and TRBJ1-4; tentatively, D is TRBD1 (6 bases). The CDR3 length is 15 residues. Germline V lookup: CDR1 SEHNR, CDR2 FQNEAQ (reference sequence). The germline V and J ends were trimmed by 2 bases and 7 bases, with 14 bases remaining between them. The CDR3 coding sequence is TGTGCCAGCAGCTTAATGAGGGGGTCGGGTGAAAAACTGTTTTTT. Translation gives CASSLMRGSGEKLFF.

This clonotype appeared many times. This chain connects TRBV7-2 to TRBJ2-2; D is ambiguous. Germline V CDR1 and CDR2: SGHTA, FQGNSA. The CDR3 loop spans 13 amino acids. V was shortened by 1 base and J by 11 bases, with 11 bases between the two germline ends. The chain's CDR3 is CASSLVDGRELFF. The DNA for the CDR3 is TGTGCCAGCAGCTTAGTGGATGGTCGAGAGCTGTTTTTT.

This clonotype was recorded at least ten times. This chain joins TRBV7-2 and TRBJ1-6; D unclear. Germline assignment: CDR1 SGHTA and CDR2 FQGNSA. Trimming removed 2 bases at V and 9 bases at J, with 11 bases between. This CDR3 spans 14 amino acids. The CDR3 reads CASSLREVVSPLHF. In DNA form, the CDR3 reads TGTGCCAGCAGCTTACGGGAAGTAGTTTCACCCCTCCACTTT.

The chain has TRBV6-1 and TRBJ2-7; 10 nucleotides match TRBD1. V lost 5 bases to trimming and J lost 4 bases; unmatched junction nucleotides: 20. The CDR3 consists of 19 residues. Looked up from germline, CDR1 is MNHNS and CDR2 is SASEGT. CDR3 amino acids: CASSPHPGTGAPAIYEQYF. The CDR3 DNA is TGTGCCAGCAGTCCCCATCCCGGGACAGGGGCGCCGGCGATATACGAGCAGTACTTC.

This clonotype was observed at least ten times. The V call is TRBV7-2, the J call TRBJ2-3; D not certain. The V end lost 4 bases, the J end lost 1 base, and 9 bases lay between the germline ends. The CDR3 consists of 14 residues. CDR1 and CDR2 from the germline V gene are SGHTA and FQGNSA. The CDR3 sequence: CASSSPTGTDTQYF. CDR3 nucleotide sequence: TGTGCCAGCAGCTCACCTACAGGCACAGATACGCAGTATTTT.

The gene calls are TRBV10-2 and TRBJ2-4, with a weak D call TRBD2 (6 bases). CDR1 is WSHSY and CDR2 is SAAADI in the germline V gene. This CDR3 region has 17 residues. Trimming left V 0 bases short and J 0 bases short, with 12 bases between. CDR3 in DNA: TGCGCCAGCAGTGAGTCCGCGGGACCCGTAGCCAAAAACATTCAGTACTTC. Protein sequence: CASSESAGPVAKNIQYF.

Ten or more counts support this clonotype. This CDR3 is CASSLGRGRGNQPQHF. CDR3 nucleotides: TGTGCCAGCAGCTTAGGTAGGGGTCGAGGCAATCAGCCCCAGCATTTT. The chain is built from TRBV7-9 and TRBJ1-5; tentatively, D is TRBD1 (5 bases). CDR3 length equals 16 residues. Trimming took 1 base from V and 2 from J, leaving 12 bases between them. Looked up from germline, CDR1 is SEHNR and CDR2 is FQNEAQ (reference sequence). The whole variable domain, remainder taken from reference TRBV7-9 and TRBJ1-5, is DTGVSQNPRHKITKRGQNVTFRCDPISEHNRLYWYRQTLGQGPEFLTYFQNEAQLEKSRLLSDRFSAERPKGSFSTLEIQRTEQGDSAMYLCASSLGRGRGNQPQHFGDGTRLSIL.

This chain links TRBV19 with TRBJ2-5; D is perhaps TRBD1 (6 bases). Germline V gene lookup returns CDR1 LNHDA and CDR2 SQIVND (reference sequence). Trimming cost V 5 bases and J 0 bases, with 16 bases left between them. The CDR3 is made up of 16 amino acids. DNA for the CDR3: TGTGCCAGTAGTGATCAGGGGCTACGGTACCAAGAGACCCAGTACTTC. This codes for CASSDQGLRYQETQYF.

On this clonotype itself: Its ends do not fully match the called genes, so a read error is possible. The CDR3 nucleotides read TGTGGCAGCAGTGCGGACAGAAACCTCATGAACACTGAAGCTTTCTTT. As protein: CGSSADRNLMNTEAFF. V is TRBV6-2 or TRBV6-3 and J is TRBJ1-1; D perhaps matches TRBD1 (6 bases). CDR3 size: 16 residues. CDR1 and CDR2 (germline): MNHEY, SVGEGT.

This sequence joins TRBV7-8 and TRBJ2-2; D might be TRBD2 (6 bases). Trimming removed 5 bases from V and 7 bases from J, with 17 bases in between. Looked up from germline, CDR1 is SGHVS and CDR2 is FQNEAQ. This CDR3 comprises 15 residues. In DNA form, the CDR3 reads TGTGCCAGCAGCATGACGGGGCTTAGCGGCGGGGAGCTGTTTTTT. It encodes CASSMTGLSGGELFF.

This clonotype was seen many times. The chain employs TRBV6-1 and TRBJ1-5; 7 bases are shared with TRBD1. The CDR3 loop spans 14 amino acids. Germline lookup yields CDR1 MNHNS and CDR2 SASEGT. After removal of 6 bases from V and 3 bases from J, the junction contained 5 bases not matched to a gene. CDR3 residues: CASSRDSFNQPQHF. The CDR3 nucleotides are TGTGCCAGCAGCCGGGACAGCTTCAATCAGCCCCAGCATTTT.

This clonotype was picked up many times. The chain joins TRBV2 to TRBJ2-3; D might be TRBD2 (5 bases). Germline-derived CDR1 and CDR2 are SNHLY and FYNNEI. Trimming removed 3 bases from V and 2 bases from J, with 21 bases in between. The CDR3 covers 18 residues. This chain's CDR3 is CASSEPLGRRASTDTQYF. The CDR3 DNA is TGTGCCAGCAGTGAGCCCCTCGGGCGGCGGGCTTCCACAGATACGCAGTATTTT. Complete variable domain (other parts from reference TRBV2 and TRBJ2-3): EPEVTQTPSHQVTQMGQEVILRCVPISNHLYFYWYRQILGQKVEFLVSFYNNEISEKSEIFDDQFSVERPDGSNFTLKIRSTKLEDSAMYFCASSEPLGRRASTDTQYFGPGTRLTVL.

This clonotype occurred many times. This chain connects TRBV5-1 to TRBJ1-1; D uncertain. Trimming took off 0 bases at V and 1 base at J, with 7 bases between the two ends. This CDR3 spans 14 amino acids. Germline CDR1 is SGHRS and CDR2 is YFSETQ. The CDR3 region is CASSLGTQNTEAFF. CDR3 DNA sequence: TGCGCCAGCAGCTTGGGCACCCAGAACACTGAAGCTTTCTTT.

As regards this clonotype: Possible read error: a much larger clone is one base away. V usage is TRBV7-2 and J usage is TRBJ2-7; 7 bases are shared with TRBD2. The length of the CDR3 is 16 residues. Germline lookup yields CDR1 SGHTA and CDR2 FQGNSA. The CDR3 protein is CVSSLVRGGSLYEQYF. CDR3 sequence (DNA): TGTGTCAGCAGCTTAGTTCGGGGCGGGAGCCTCTACGAGCAGTACTTC.

At least ten counts were recorded for this clonotype. V usage is TRBV11-2 and J usage is TRBJ2-1; perhaps TRBD2 as D (5 bases). The CDR3 totals 15 residues. Looked up from germline, CDR1 is SGHAT and CDR2 is FQNNGV. V was cut by 1 base and J by 5 bases, with 12 bases left in between. The CDR3 nucleotides are TGTGCCAGCAGCTTAGTCATGGGAGCAAACAATGAGCAGTTCTTC. Its protein is CASSLVMGANNEQFF. Drawing the rest from reference TRBV11-2 and TRBJ2-1, the complete variable domain is EAGVAQSPRYKIIEKRQSVAFWCNPISGHATLYWYQQILGQGPKLLIQFQNNGVVDDSQLPKDRFSAERLKGVDSTLKIQPAKLEDSAVYLCASSLVMGANNEQFFGPGTRLTVL.

Ten or more counts support this clonotype. This chain uses TRBV7-9 with TRBJ1-1, with D uncertain. Germline lookup yields CDR1 SEHNR and CDR2 FQNEAQ (reference sequence). V was shortened by 4 bases and J by 1 base, with 13 bases between the two germline ends. This CDR3 has 15 amino acids. The DNA for the CDR3 is TGTGCCAGCAGCTCCCAATTTCGACGGAACACTGAAGCTTTCTTT. Translating gives CASSSQFRRNTEAFF.

The J gene is TRBJ1-4, the V gene TRBV7-9; D gene uncertain. Germline values: CDR1 SEHNR, CDR2 FQNEAQ (reference sequence). V shed 1 base and J shed 7 bases, with 7 bases lying between them. The CDR3 contains 13 residues. In nucleotides, the CDR3 is TGTGCCAGCAGCTTAGTGTCGGGTGAAAAACTGTTTTTT. It translates to CASSLVSGEKLFF.